The 16 T cell receptor beta chains presented below share a single source sample, sequenced in a study of a mutant IDH1 vaccine in newly diagnosed glioma. Repertoires were generated with immunoSEQ multiplex PCR, while TCRdb's copy carries only in-frame clones and drops some. The sample consists of 30,000 to 40,000 clones, roughly 76% of them appearing once. Their antigens are not known. Time point denoted: week 5, during vaccination. The content of each vaccine dose was 300 ug of mutant IDH1 20-mer peptide, and topical imiquimod accompanied it. Sequenced material: PBMCs, taken from a glioma patient whose treatment included an IDH1 peptide vaccine. The origin of the receptors is a man aged 45-60 years with glioma.

This clone is a singleton in its sample. The rearrangement links TRBV5-8 to TRBJ2-2, with TRBD2 as a possible D gene (6 bases). There are 13 residues in the CDR3. Trimming shortened V by 2 bases and J by 5 bases, and 7 bases separated the two germline ends. The germline V gene encodes CDR1 SGHTS and CDR2 YDEGEE. CDR3 protein: CASSFGGTGELFF. The CDR3, as DNA: TGTGCCAGCAGCTTTGGGGGGACCGGGGAGCTGTTTTTT.

J is TRBJ2-7 and V is TRBV14; TRBD1 matches at 10 bases. This CDR3 has 15 residues. Germline loops: CDR1 SGHDN, CDR2 FVKESK. Losses at the gene ends were 2 bases for V and 1 base for J; bases not matched to a gene: 2. The chain's CDR3 is CASSQPGQGSYEQYF. The CDR3 DNA follows: TGTGCCAGCAGCCAACCGGGACAGGGGTCCTACGAGCAGTACTTC.

The chain recombines TRBV4-1 with TRBJ2-7, with TRBD1 matching 7 bases. J lost 3 bases, V lost 1 base, and 6 bases had no gene match. The CDR3 runs to 15 residues. Germline CDR1 MGHRA, CDR2 YSYEKL. The CDR3, as DNA: TGCGCCAGCAGCCAAGGAATAGGGGGCGTCTACGAGCAGTACTTC. Its protein is CASSQGIGGVYEQYF.

This chain joins TRBV6-6 and TRBJ2-7; either TRBD1 or TRBD2 may fit D (5 bases each). This CDR3 comprises 12 residues. With 9 bases removed from V and 4 bases from J, the gap between germline ends came to 13 bases. CDR1 is MNHNY and CDR2 is SVGAGI in the germline V gene (reference sequence). The CDR3 loop is CASGPGGYEQYF. The DNA of the CDR3 is TGTGCCAGTGGGCCTGGGGGATACGAGCAGTACTTC.

This rearrangement joins TRBV21-1 to TRBJ2-2; no DNA check was done on the table's D call, TRBD2. TRBV21-1 is designated a pseudogene. The CDR3 covers 17 residues. In nucleotides, the CDR3 is TGTGCCAGCAGCAAAGAGGTTAAAGAGAGGGTATCCGGGGAGCTGTTTTTT. Encoded protein: CASSKEVKERVSGELFF.

The genes are TRBV15 and TRBJ1-1; 7 bases line up with TRBD1. The V segment lost 6 bases and the J segment 5 bases; nucleotides outside the gene matches: 9. CDR1 LNHNV and CDR2 YYDKDF come from the germline V gene (reference sequence). CDR3 length: 14 amino acids. CDR3 in amino acids: CATSPGGKGTEAFF. CDR3 DNA sequence: TGTGCCACCAGTCCAGGGGGGAAGGGGACTGAAGCTTTCTTT.

The genes are TRBV13 and TRBJ2-7, with D tentatively TRBD1 (5 bases). Trimming removed 0 bases at V and 0 bases at J, with 6 bases between. In germline, CDR1 is PRHDT, CDR2 FYEKMQ (reference sequence). This CDR3 has 14 amino acids. The CDR3 nucleotides read TGTGCCAGCAGCTTAGGCGACAGCTCCTACGAGCAGTACTTC. Its translation: CASSLGDSSYEQYF.

This sequence joins TRBV5-6 and TRBJ2-5; either TRBD1 or TRBD2 may supply D (5 bases each). Germline V gene data show CDR1 as SGHDT and CDR2 as YYEEEE. The CDR3 length is 17 residues. V lost 5 bases and J lost 4, with 24 bases in between. The CDR3 reads CASRTATSGSQGETQYF. In DNA form, the CDR3 reads TGTGCCAGCAGAACGGCCACTTCAGGGAGTCAGGGAGAGACCCAGTACTTC.

The rearrangement links TRBV2 to TRBJ2-5; TRBD1 aligns across 7 bases. Per germline, CDR1 SNHLY and CDR2 FYNNEI. With 5 bases clipped from V and 1 base from J, the junction kept 4 bases outside the gene matches. This CDR3 region has 14 residues. DNA of the CDR3: TGTGCCAGCAGTTCCGACAGGGTCCAAGAGACCCAGTACTTC. It yields the protein CASSSDRVQETQYF.

This chain connects TRBV5-1 to TRBJ1-2, with a weak D call TRBD1 (6 bases). Trimming removed 0 bases from V and 0 bases from J, with 18 bases in between. The CDR3 sequence is 18 residues long. Germline V gene sequence: CDR1 SGHRS, CDR2 YFSETQ. The CDR3 here is CASSLAPGALAPNYGYTF. The CDR3 nucleotides read TGCGCCAGCAGCTTGGCCCCAGGGGCCCTCGCGCCTAACTATGGCTACACCTTC.

The chain uses TRBV6-6 and TRBJ2-7, with D unresolved. The CDR3 runs 16 residues. Germline CDR1 MNHNY, CDR2 SVGAGI (reference sequence). Trimming removed 0 bases at V and 2 bases at J, with 14 bases between. CDR3: CASSYSNPSLPYEQYF. CDR3 coding DNA: TGTGCCAGCAGTTACTCTAATCCTTCTCTCCCCTACGAGCAGTACTTC.

The chain employs TRBV5-4 and TRBJ1-3; D is possibly TRBD1 (5 bases). CDR1 SGHNT and CDR2 YYREEE come from the germline V gene (reference sequence). The ends were cut back, 4 bases at V and 0 bases at J, with 8 bases in the middle. The CDR3 totals 14 residues. For the CDR3, the DNA is TGTGCCAGCAGCCCAGGGAACTCTGGAAACACCATATATTTT. This codes for CASSPGNSGNTIYF.

This clone was found once. The chain employs TRBV14 and TRBJ2-1; the D gene is possibly TRBD1 (5 bases). Germline loops: CDR1 SGHDN, CDR2 FVKESK. The CDR3 covers 14 residues. V was shortened by 5 bases and J by 2 bases, with 10 bases between the two germline ends. CDR3 nucleotide sequence: TGTGCCAGCAGCGGGGCTCTTACCTACAATGAGCAGTTCTTC. Residues: CASSGALTYNEQFF. Full variable domain (missing parts from reference TRBV14 and TRBJ2-1): EAGVTQFPSHSVIEKGQTVTLRCDPISGHDNLYWYRRVMGKEIKFLLHFVKESKQDESGMPNNRFLAERTGGTYSTLKVQPAELEDSGVYFCASSGALTYNEQFFGPGTRLTVL.

This clone has more than one count but fewer than ten. This chain links TRBV19 with TRBJ2-3, with 7 bases aligning to TRBD1. The V gene end was trimmed by 2 bases and the J gene end by 4 bases; junction bases not matched to a gene: 0. The CDR3 sequence is 13 residues long. From germline, CDR1 is LNHDA and CDR2 SQIVND (reference sequence). The CDR3 sequence: CASSIQGADTQYF. The CDR3 DNA sequence: TGTGCCAGTAGTATACAGGGGGCAGATACGCAGTATTTT. Complete variable domain (other parts from reference TRBV19 and TRBJ2-3): DGGITQSPKYLFRKEGQNVTLSCEQNLNHDAMYWYRQDPGQGLRLIYYSQIVNDFQKGDIAEGYSVSREKKESFPLTVTSAQKNPTAFYLCASSIQGADTQYFGPGTRLTVL.

The chain has TRBV27 and TRBJ1-2; no reliable D call. The germline V and J ends were trimmed by 3 bases and 3 bases, with 14 bases remaining between them. CDR1 and CDR2 (germline): MNHEY, SMNVEV (reference sequence). The CDR3 sequence is 15 residues long. The CDR3 nucleotides read TGTGCCAGCAGTTTTGAATCGGGGAGACACTATGGCTACACCTTC. As protein: CASSFESGRHYGYTF.

The chain recombines TRBV20-1 with TRBJ2-5, with D possibly being TRBD2 (6 bases). V was cut by 5 bases and J by 9 bases, with 13 bases left in between. The CDR3 has 11 residues. Germline CDR1 and CDR2: DFQATT and SNEGSKA (reference sequence). The chain's CDR3 is CSAAFGRPQYF. DNA of the CDR3: TGCAGTGCTGCTTTTGGGAGGCCCCAGTACTTC.